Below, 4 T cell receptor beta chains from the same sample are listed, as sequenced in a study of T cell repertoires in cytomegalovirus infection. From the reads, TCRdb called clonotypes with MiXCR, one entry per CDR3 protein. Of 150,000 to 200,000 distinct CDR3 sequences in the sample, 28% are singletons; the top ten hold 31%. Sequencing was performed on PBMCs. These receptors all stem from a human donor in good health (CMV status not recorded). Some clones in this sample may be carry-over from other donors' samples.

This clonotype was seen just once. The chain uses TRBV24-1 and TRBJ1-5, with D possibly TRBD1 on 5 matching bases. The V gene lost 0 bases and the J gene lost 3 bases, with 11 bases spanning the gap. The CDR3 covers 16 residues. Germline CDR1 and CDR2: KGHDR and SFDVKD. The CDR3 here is CATSDLQGLNNQPQHF. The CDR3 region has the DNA TGTGCCACCAGTGATTTGCAGGGATTGAACAATCAGCCCCAGCATTTT.

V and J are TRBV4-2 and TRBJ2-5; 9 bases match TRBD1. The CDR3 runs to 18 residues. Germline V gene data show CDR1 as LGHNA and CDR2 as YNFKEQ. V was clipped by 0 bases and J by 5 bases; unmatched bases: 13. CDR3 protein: CASSQDGRGQGKRETQYF. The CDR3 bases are TGTGCCAGCAGCCAAGATGGTAGGGGACAGGGTAAACGGGAGACCCAGTACTTC.

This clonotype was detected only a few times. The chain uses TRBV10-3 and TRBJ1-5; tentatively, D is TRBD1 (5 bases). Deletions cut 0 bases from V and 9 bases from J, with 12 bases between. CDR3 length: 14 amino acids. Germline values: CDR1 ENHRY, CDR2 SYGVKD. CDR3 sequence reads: CAISESTQQGPQHF. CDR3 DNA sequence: TGTGCCATCAGTGAGTCGACTCAGCAGGGGCCCCAGCATTTT.

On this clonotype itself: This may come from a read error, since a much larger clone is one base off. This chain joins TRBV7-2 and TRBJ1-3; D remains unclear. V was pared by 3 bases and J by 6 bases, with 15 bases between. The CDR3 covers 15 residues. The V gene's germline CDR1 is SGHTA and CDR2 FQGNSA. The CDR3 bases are TGTGCCAGCAGCTTGCTAGGGCAGGCTGAAAACACCATATATTTT. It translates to CASSLLGQAENTIYF.